The clone carrying this TCR beta chain was recorded once. What it binds is not known. The record originates from a study of blood T cells in healthy people across ages. Study-wide points: Conclusively comparing naive with antigen-experienced cells was impossible with unsorted PBMCs.

For the second PCR, which ran for roughly 7 to 11 cycles, a sample-barcoded 5' primer and a J-beta primer mix were used. Every cDNA was tagged by a template-switch adaptor with 12 random nucleotides. TCRdb used MiXCR to reprocess the 5' RACE reads, holding one entry per CDR3 protein. The profile shows hundreds of thousands of distinct CDR3 sequences, around two thirds of them singletons. V was trimmed by 0 bases and J by 7 bases, leaving 16 bases between them. CDR3 length: 16 amino acids. Germline loops: CDR1 LGHNA, CDR2 YNFKEQ. Sequencing was done on a sample of blood. The clonotype was recovered from a man aged 30 to 39 in good health. The V and J genes are TRBV4-2 and TRBJ2-1; D tentatively fits TRBD1 or TRBD2 (5 bases each). The CDR3 coding sequence is TGTGCCAGCAGCCAAGAGGGGGTTGGAGAGGGGAATGAGCAGTTCTTC. Protein: CASSQEGVGEGNEQFF.